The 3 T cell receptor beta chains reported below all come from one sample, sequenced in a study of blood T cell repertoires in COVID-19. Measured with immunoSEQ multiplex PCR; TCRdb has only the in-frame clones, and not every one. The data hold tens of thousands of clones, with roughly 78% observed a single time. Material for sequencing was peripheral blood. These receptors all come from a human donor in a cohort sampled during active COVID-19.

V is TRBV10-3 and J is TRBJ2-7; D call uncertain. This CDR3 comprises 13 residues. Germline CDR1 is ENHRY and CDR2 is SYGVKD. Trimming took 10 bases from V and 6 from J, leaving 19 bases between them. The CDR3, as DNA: TGTGCCACAGAGGATTTCTCCTCCGCCGAGCAGTACTTC. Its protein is CATEDFSSAEQYF.

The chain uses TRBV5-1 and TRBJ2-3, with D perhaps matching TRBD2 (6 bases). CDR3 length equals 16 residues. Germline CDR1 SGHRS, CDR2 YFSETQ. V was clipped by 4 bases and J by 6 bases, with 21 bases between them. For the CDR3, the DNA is TGCGCCAGCAGCCCCCCAACTAGCATGAGCTGGGATACGCAGTATTTT. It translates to CASSPPTSMSWDTQYF.

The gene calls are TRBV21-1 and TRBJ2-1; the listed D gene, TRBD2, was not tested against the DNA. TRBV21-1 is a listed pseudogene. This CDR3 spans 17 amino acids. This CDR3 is CASSPGTPPSSYNEQFF. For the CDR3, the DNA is TGTGCCAGCAGCCCCGGGACTCCCCCTAGCTCCTACAATGAGCAGTTCTTC.